Below, 10 T cell receptor beta chains from the same sample are listed, as sequenced in a study of T-cell memory formation after mild COVID-19. TCRdb independently ran MiXCR on the 5' RACE reads; one entry per CDR3 protein. The repertoire holds about 290,000 distinct CDR3 sequences, with more than 15% as singletons. The sample was PBMCs or a T cell subset sorted from them (not recorded which). These receptors originate from a man in his late teens or twenties who had mild COVID-19 (a few samples of this study predate the infection). Cell type and time point are not known.

The chain links TRBV28 to TRBJ1-1, with D perhaps TRBD1 (5 bases). Looked up from germline, CDR1 is MDHEN and CDR2 is SYDVKM. V lost 1 base to trimming and J lost 0 bases, with 6 bases between them. CDR3 length: 14 amino acids. CDR3 in amino acids: CASSLYRLNTEAFF. DNA of the CDR3: TGTGCCAGCAGTTTATACAGGCTGAACACTGAAGCTTTCTTT.

This rearrangement joins TRBV7-9 to TRBJ2-6; possibly TRBD1 for D (6 bases). CDR1 SEHNR and CDR2 FQNEAQ come from the germline V gene (reference sequence). The length of the CDR3 is 15 residues. The V end lost 5 bases, the J end lost 4 bases, and 12 bases lay between the germline ends. The CDR3 nucleotides read TGTGCCAGCAGCCTTGGACAGCCCGGGGCCAACGTCCTGACTTTC. Translated: CASSLGQPGANVLTF.

The sample holds many counts of this clonotype. V is TRBV6-5 and J is TRBJ2-6; TRBD1 or TRBD2 may be the D gene (6 bases each). Trimming removed 6 bases at V and 0 bases at J, with 18 bases between. From germline, CDR1 is MNHEY and CDR2 SVGAGI. The CDR3 is 18 residues long. CDR3 protein: CASRNRPGAISGANVLTF. The CDR3 nucleotides read TGTGCCAGCAGGAACAGGCCGGGGGCTATCTCTGGGGCCAACGTCCTGACTTTC.

This chain links TRBV5-1 with TRBJ1-4; D is ambiguous. The CDR3 runs to 14 residues. Germline V gives CDR1 SGHRS, CDR2 YFSETQ. V dropped 0 bases and J dropped 7 bases, with 10 bases sitting between them. DNA of the CDR3: TGCGCCAGCAGCTTGGACCCCACGGGTGAAAAACTGTTTTTT. It codes for CASSLDPTGEKLFF. Based on the CDR3 plus reference TRBV5-1 and TRBJ1-4, the full variable domain is KAGVTQTPRYLIKTRGQQVTLSCSPISGHRSVSWYQQTPGQGLQFLFEYFSETQRNKGNFPGRFSGRQFSNSRSEMNVSTLELGDSALYLCASSLDPTGEKLFFGSGTQLSVL.

For this clonotype: Germline and junction disagree at one end, which may indicate a read error. This chain links TRBV15 with TRBJ2-4; tentatively, D is TRBD2 (6 bases). Germline-derived CDR1 and CDR2 are LNHNV and YYDKDF (reference sequence). This CDR3 region has 14 residues. The CDR3 here is CASSRDNGGNIQYF. Here the CDR3 DNA reads TGTGCCAGCAGCAGAGATAATGGGGGGAACATTCAGTACTTC. Filled out from reference TRBV15 and TRBJ2-4, the complete variable domain reads DAMVIQNPRYQVTQFGKPVTLSCSQTLNHNVMYWYQQKSSQAPKLLFHYYDKDFNNEADTPDNFQSRRPNTSFCFLDIRSPGLGDTAMYLCASSRDNGGNIQYFGAGTRLSVL.

The chain combines TRBV6-2 or TRBV6-3 with TRBJ2-1; TRBD1 matches at 7 bases. V dropped 5 bases and J dropped 6; count of bases not matched to a gene: 4. The CDR3 is 13 residues long. Germline-derived CDR1 and CDR2 are MNHEY and SVGEGT. The CDR3 DNA reads TGTGCCAGCAGTCGTAGGACAGGCAATGAGCAGTTCTTC. It translates to CASSRRTGNEQFF.

This clonotype was detected a few times. J is TRBJ2-5 and V is TRBV9, with unresolved D. This CDR3 has 16 residues. Deletions cut 0 bases from V and 1 base from J, with 13 bases between. The germline gives CDR1 SGDLS, CDR2 YYNGEE. This chain's CDR3 is CASSVGNDGPQETQYF. DNA for the CDR3: TGTGCCAGCAGCGTAGGCAATGACGGTCCCCAAGAGACCCAGTACTTC. Combining the CDR3 with reference TRBV9 and TRBJ2-5 gives the whole variable domain DSGVTQTPKHLITATGQRVTLRCSPRSGDLSVYWYQQSLDQGLQFLIQYYNGEERAKGNILERFSAQQFPDLHSELNLSSLELGDSALYFCASSVGNDGPQETQYFGPGTRLLVL.

This clonotype was picked up one time. The rearrangement joins TRBV12-3 or TRBV12-4 to TRBJ1-6; no definite D call. With 5 bases removed from V and 8 bases from J, the gap between germline ends came to 10 bases. CDR3 length: 13 amino acids. The CDR3 protein is CASSRVDDSPLHF. Written as DNA, the CDR3 is TGTGCCAGCAGTCGAGTGGACGATTCACCCCTCCACTTT.

This clonotype was recorded a few times. The V gene is TRBV6-6, the J gene TRBJ2-5; possibly TRBD1 or TRBD2 for D (5 bases each). The CDR3 length is 16 residues. V dropped 0 bases and J dropped 4 bases, with 15 bases sitting between them. From germline, CDR1 is MNHNY and CDR2 SVGAGI (reference sequence). The DNA of the CDR3 is TGTGCCAGCAGTTACTCACAGCGGCCGGGACGAGAGACCCAGTACTTC. This gives the protein CASSYSQRPGRETQYF.

CDR3 loop: CASSLGGLMNTEAFF. The CDR3 region has the DNA TGCGCCAGCAGCTTGGGGGGCCTCATGAACACTGAAGCTTTCTTT. The rearrangement joins TRBV5-1 to TRBJ1-1, with D perhaps matching TRBD1 (5 bases). The CDR3 totals 15 residues. The V and J ends lost 0 bases and 0 bases respectively, with 9 bases between them. Per germline, CDR1 SGHRS and CDR2 YFSETQ.